This T cell receptor beta chain is drawn from a study of metastatic and nonmetastatic thyroid tumors. Study-wide background: Samples came from malignant and benign thyroid patients, and repertoires were compared across blood and tumor or nodule tissue.

Thyroid surgery was performed in patients who had received no treatment beforehand. This clone was recorded many times. The antigen is unknown. Original processing notes: For papillary thyroid cancer, a distant-metastasis classifier was constructed from CDR3 differences observed across clinicopathological groups. TCRdb ran MiXCR on the PCR reads. TCRdb's processing, not the authors' own work, is the source of the V and J calls. The table has about 34,000 clones, about 16% seen once; the top ten hold under 3.5%. Study-wide results and caveats: Compared with benign nodules, malignant thyroid tumors were reported to have significantly higher TCR beta diversity in both blood and tumor.

Germline loops: CDR1 LNHDA, CDR2 SQIVND (reference sequence). V shed 4 bases and J shed 0 bases, with 9 bases lying between them. There are 14 residues in the CDR3. The source of this sequence is a female donor with papillary thyroid cancer or a benign thyroid nodule (not recorded which). Some clones in this sample may be carry-over from other donors' samples. The chain links TRBV19 to TRBJ1-2; no reliable D call. What was sequenced was blood. CDR3: CASSTGRTNYGYTF. CDR3 DNA sequence: TGTGCCAGTAGTACCGGACGGACTAACTATGGCTACACCTTC. Looking up the rest from reference TRBV19 and TRBJ1-2 gives the full variable domain: DGGITQSPKYLFRKEGQNVTLSCEQNLNHDAMYWYRQDPGQGLRLIYYSQIVNDFQKGDIAEGYSVSREKKESFPLTVTSAQKNPTAFYLCASSTGRTNYGYTFGSGTRLTVV.